This T cell receptor (beta chain) is from a study of control samples from healthy donors and cancer patients. Generated by immunoSEQ multiplex PCR, the TCRdb table keeps only in-frame clones and is missing some. Here the sample spans around 150,000 clones, approximately 96% being singletons. CDR1 and CDR2 (germline): SGHNT, YYREEE (reference sequence). V was shortened by 0 bases and J by 2 bases, with 12 bases between the two germline ends. The CDR3 consists of 15 residues. The V and J genes are TRBV5-4 and TRBJ2-7; tentatively, D is TRBD1 or TRBD2 (5 bases each). The specimen was blood. The sequence was obtained from a woman aged 25-40 years in good health. CDR3 DNA sequence: TGTGCCAGCAGCTTGGCGGCCGGGGCCACCTACGAGCAGTACTTC. Amino acid sequence: CASSLAAGATYEQYF.